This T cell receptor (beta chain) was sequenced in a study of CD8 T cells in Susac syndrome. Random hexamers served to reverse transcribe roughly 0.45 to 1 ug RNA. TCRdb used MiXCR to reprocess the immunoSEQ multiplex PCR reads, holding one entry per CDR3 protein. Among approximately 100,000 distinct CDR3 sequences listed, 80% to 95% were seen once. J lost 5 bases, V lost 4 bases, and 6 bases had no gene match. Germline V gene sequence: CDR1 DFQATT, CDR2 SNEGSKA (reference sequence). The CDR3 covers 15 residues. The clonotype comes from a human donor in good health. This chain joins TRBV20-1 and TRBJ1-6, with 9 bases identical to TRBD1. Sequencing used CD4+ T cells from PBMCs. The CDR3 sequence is CSATPGQGHNSPLHF. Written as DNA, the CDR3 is TGCAGTGCTACCCCGGGACAGGGCCATAATTCACCCCTCCACTTT.